One and the same sample provided the 10 T cell receptor beta chains below, sequenced in a study of blood T cell repertoires in COVID-19. Assay: immunoSEQ multiplex PCR; the TCRdb copy retains only in-frame clones and omits some. This table has about 100,000 clones, over 75% appearing once. Sequencing used peripheral blood. Receptors originate from a man aged 55 to 70 with acute or convalescent COVID-19.

The chain carries TRBV27 and TRBJ1-2, with 8 positions matching TRBD1. CDR3 length: 13 amino acids. Germline V gene sequence: CDR1 MNHEY, CDR2 SMNVEV (reference sequence). The junction had 5 bases not matched to a gene; V was cut back by 7 bases and J by 4 bases. CDR3 sequence (DNA): TGTGCCAGCATGACAGGGACAGGCTATGGCTACACCTTC. Encoded protein: CASMTGTGYGYTF.

The chain is built from TRBV4-1 and TRBJ2-1; TRBD1 agrees at 8 bases. The germline CDR1 and CDR2 sequences are MGHRA and YSYEKL. CDR3 size: 16 residues. V lost 4 bases, J lost 5 bases, and 10 bases stayed unmatched. The CDR3: CASSPLGTGVNNEQFF. The CDR3 coding sequence is TGCGCCAGCAGCCCGTTAGGGACAGGAGTAAACAATGAGCAGTTCTTC.

The rearrangement uses TRBV5-1 and TRBJ2-5; 7 nucleotides agree with TRBD1. The germline V gene has CDR1 SGHRS and CDR2 YFSETQ. Unmatched junction bases numbered 6, after V lost 0 bases and J lost 4 bases. The CDR3 runs 15 residues. The DNA for the CDR3 is TGCGCCAGCAGCTTGGGATTACAGGGGTCAGAGACCCAGTACTTC. It yields the protein CASSLGLQGSETQYF.

V gene TRBV14 combines with J gene TRBJ2-1, with 12 bases aligning to TRBD2. V lost 1 base to trimming and J lost 9 bases; unmatched junction nucleotides: 4. There are 15 residues in the CDR3. Germline-derived CDR1 and CDR2 are SGHDN and FVKESK. The CDR3 DNA sequence: TGTGCCAGCAGCCAAGGACTAGCGGGAGTGGGTGAGCAGTTCTTC. It yields the protein CASSQGLAGVGEQFF.

V gene TRBV11-1 combines with J gene TRBJ2-1; D not resolved. V was cut by 3 bases and J by 3 bases, with 12 bases left in between. The CDR3 extends over 15 amino acids. The V gene's germline CDR1 is SGHAT and CDR2 FQDESV (reference sequence). Written as DNA, the CDR3 is TGTGCCAGCAGCTTCCTCTTGTTAAACTACAATGAGCAGTTCTTC. Its protein product is CASSFLLLNYNEQFF.

The V and J genes are TRBV27 and TRBJ2-2; D call uncertain. This CDR3 has 14 residues. Germline V lookup: CDR1 MNHEY, CDR2 SMNVEV (reference sequence). V lost 3 bases and J 1 base, leaving 6 bases between the germline ends. The CDR3, as DNA: TGTGCCAGCAGTTTGTCCCTGAACACCGGGGAGCTGTTTTTT. It encodes CASSLSLNTGELFF.

DNA for the CDR3: TGTGCCAGTAGTCCCGGACTAGCGGGAGCTAACGAGCAGTACTTC. The encoded protein is CASSPGLAGANEQYF. The chain links TRBV19 to TRBJ2-7; TRBD2 matches at 13 bases. The CDR3 has 15 residues. V was clipped by 5 bases and J by 5 bases; unmatched bases: 6. The V gene's germline CDR1 is LNHDA and CDR2 SQIVND (reference sequence).

The rearrangement joins TRBV28 to TRBJ2-1; 7 nucleotides line up with TRBD2. The CDR3 runs to 14 residues. V was pared by 6 bases and J by 8 bases, with 10 bases of the junction left unmatched. CDR1 is MDHEN, CDR2 SYDVKM, per germline. CDR3 DNA sequence: TGTGCCAGCAGGGGGGGAGGGGTTATGGATGAGCAGTTCTTC. Amino acid sequence: CASRGGGVMDEQFF.

The chain recombines TRBV2 with TRBJ2-2, with 10 positions matching TRBD2. The CDR3 runs 16 residues. Germline loops: CDR1 SNHLY, CDR2 FYNNEI. V shed 6 bases and J 4 bases; nucleotides not matched to a gene: 8. CDR3 DNA: TGTGCCAGCAGCGCAATGAGCGGGAGGGCCACCGGGGAGCTGTTTTTT. Its protein product is CASSAMSGRATGELFF.

The V and J genes are TRBV14 and TRBJ1-1; D perhaps matches TRBD1 (6 bases). V gave up 4 bases and J gave up 6 bases, with 12 bases separating them. This CDR3 contains 13 residues. The germline V gene has CDR1 SGHDN and CDR2 FVKESK. The CDR3 sequence: CASSLTGRAEAFF. The CDR3 DNA is TGTGCCAGCAGCCTTACAGGGAGGGCTGAAGCTTTCTTT.